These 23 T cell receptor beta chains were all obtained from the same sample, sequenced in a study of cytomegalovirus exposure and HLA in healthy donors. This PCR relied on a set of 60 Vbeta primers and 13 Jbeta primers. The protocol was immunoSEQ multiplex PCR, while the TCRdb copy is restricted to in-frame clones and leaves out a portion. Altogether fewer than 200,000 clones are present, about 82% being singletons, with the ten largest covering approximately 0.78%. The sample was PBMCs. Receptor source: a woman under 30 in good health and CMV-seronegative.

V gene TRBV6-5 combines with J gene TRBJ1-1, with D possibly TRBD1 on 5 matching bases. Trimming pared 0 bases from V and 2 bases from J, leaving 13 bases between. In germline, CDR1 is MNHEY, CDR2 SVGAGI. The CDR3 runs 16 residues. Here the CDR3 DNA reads TGTGCCAGCAGTTACTCGGGGCAGGGCGTAAACACTGAAGCTTTCTTT. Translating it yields CASSYSGQGVNTEAFF.

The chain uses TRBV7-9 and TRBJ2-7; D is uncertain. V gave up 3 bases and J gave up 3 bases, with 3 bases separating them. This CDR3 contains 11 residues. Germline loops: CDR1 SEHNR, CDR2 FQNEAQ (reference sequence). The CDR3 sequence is CASSFIYEQYF. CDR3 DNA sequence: TGTGCCAGCAGCTTCATCTACGAGCAGTACTTC.

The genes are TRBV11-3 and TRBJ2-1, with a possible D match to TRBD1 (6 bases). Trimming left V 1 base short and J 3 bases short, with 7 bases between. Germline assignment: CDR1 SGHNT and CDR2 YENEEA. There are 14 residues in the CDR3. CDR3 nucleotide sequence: TGTGCCAGCAGCTTAGGGACAGTCTACAATGAGCAGTTCTTC. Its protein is CASSLGTVYNEQFF.

For the CDR3, the DNA is TGTGCCAGCAGTGAAAAGGGGTCCAACTATGGCTACACCTTC. Protein sequence: CASSEKGSNYGYTF. V usage is TRBV6-1 and J usage is TRBJ1-2; perhaps TRBD1 as D (5 bases). The V gene lost 2 bases and the J gene lost 2 bases, with 9 bases spanning the gap. The CDR3 has 14 residues. The V gene's germline CDR1 is MNHNS and CDR2 SASEGT.

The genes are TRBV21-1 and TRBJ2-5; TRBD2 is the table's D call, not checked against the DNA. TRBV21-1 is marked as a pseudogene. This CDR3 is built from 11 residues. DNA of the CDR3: TGTGCCAGACTCCGAGGGGAGACCCAGTACTTC. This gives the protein CARLRGETQYF.

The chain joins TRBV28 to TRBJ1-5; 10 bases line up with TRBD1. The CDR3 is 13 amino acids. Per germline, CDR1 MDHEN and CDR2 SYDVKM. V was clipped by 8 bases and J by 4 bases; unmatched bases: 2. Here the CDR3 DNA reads TGTGCCAGCGGGGGACAGGGGAATCAGCCCCAGCATTTT. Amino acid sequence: CASGGQGNQPQHF.

The CDR3 spells CAISGTSAVGNEQFF. The CDR3 coding sequence is TGTGCCATCAGTGGGACTAGCGCGGTGGGCAATGAGCAGTTCTTC. The chain recombines TRBV10-3 with TRBJ2-1, with 9 bases fitting TRBD2. The CDR3 consists of 15 residues. Trimming at V came to 4 bases and at J to 6 bases, leaving 7 bases not matched to a gene. The germline V gene encodes CDR1 ENHRY and CDR2 SYGVKD.

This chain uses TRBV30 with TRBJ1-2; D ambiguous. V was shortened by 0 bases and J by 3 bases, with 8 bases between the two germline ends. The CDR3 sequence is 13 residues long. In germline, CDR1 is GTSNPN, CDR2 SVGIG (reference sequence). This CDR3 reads CAWSVEGDYGYTF. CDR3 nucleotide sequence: TGTGCCTGGAGTGTAGAGGGCGACTATGGCTACACCTTC.

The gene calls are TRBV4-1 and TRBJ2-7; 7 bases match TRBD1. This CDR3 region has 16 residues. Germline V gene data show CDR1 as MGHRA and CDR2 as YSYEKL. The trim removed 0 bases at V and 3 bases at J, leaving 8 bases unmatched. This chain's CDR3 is CASSQDRRQGVYEQYF. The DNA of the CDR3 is TGCGCCAGCAGCCAAGATAGGAGACAGGGTGTCTACGAGCAGTACTTC.

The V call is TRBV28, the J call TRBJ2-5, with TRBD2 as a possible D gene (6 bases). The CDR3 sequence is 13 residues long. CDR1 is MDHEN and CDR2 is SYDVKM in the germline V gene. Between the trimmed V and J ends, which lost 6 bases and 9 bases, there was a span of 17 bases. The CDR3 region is CASSPGVGEAQYF. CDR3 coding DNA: TGTGCCAGCAGCCCCGGAGTGGGGGAGGCCCAGTACTTC.

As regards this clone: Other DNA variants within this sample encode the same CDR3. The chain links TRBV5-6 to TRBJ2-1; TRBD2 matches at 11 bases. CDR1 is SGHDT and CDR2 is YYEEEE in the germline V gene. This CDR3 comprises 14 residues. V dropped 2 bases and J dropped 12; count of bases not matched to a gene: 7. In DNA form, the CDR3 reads TGTGCCAGCAGCTTCGGCTTAGCGGGAGGGGGGCAGTTCTTC. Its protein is CASSFGLAGGGQFF.

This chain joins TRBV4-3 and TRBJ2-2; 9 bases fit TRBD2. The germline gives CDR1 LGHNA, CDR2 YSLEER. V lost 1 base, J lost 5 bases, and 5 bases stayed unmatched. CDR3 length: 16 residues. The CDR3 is CASSQGVAGVTGELFF. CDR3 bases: TGCGCCAGCAGCCAAGGGGTAGCGGGAGTAACCGGGGAGCTGTTTTTT.

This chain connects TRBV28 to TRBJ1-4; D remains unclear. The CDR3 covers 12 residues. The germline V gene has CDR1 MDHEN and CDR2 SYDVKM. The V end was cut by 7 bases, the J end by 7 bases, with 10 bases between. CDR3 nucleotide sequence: TGTGCCAGCACCGGGGAATTTGAAAAACTGTTTTTT. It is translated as CASTGEFEKLFF.

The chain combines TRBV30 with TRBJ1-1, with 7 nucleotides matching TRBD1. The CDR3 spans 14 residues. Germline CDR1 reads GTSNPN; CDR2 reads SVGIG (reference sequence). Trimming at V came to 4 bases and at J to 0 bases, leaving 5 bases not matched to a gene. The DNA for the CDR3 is TGTGCCTGGAACCTAGGACAGGTGAACACTGAAGCTTTCTTT. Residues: CAWNLGQVNTEAFF. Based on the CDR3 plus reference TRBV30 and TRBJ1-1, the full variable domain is SQTIHQWPATLVQPVGSPLSLECTVEGTSNPNLYWYRQAAGRGLQLLFYSVGIGQISSEVPQNLSASRPQDRQFILSSKKLLLSDSGFYLCAWNLGQVNTEAFFGQGTRLTVV.

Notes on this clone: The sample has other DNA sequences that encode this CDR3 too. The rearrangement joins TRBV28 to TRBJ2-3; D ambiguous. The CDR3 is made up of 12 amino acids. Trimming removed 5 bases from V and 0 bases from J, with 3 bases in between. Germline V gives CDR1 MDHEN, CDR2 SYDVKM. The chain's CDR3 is CASSLSTDTQYF. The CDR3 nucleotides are TGTGCCAGCAGTCTCAGCACAGATACGCAGTATTTT.

The CDR3 region is CASSESSGAIYEQYF. The CDR3 DNA follows: TGTGCCAGCAGCGAATCTAGCGGTGCCATCTACGAGCAGTACTTC. The chain combines TRBV7-9 with TRBJ2-7; TRBD2 aligns across 7 bases. The V and J ends lost 5 bases and 3 bases, in that order; junction bases with no gene match: 10. This CDR3 is 15 amino acids long. Per germline, CDR1 SEHNR and CDR2 FQNEAQ (reference sequence).

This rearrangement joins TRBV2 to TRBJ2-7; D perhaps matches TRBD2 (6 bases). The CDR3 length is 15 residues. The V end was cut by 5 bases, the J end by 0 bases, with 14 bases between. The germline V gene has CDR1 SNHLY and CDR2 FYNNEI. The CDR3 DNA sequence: TGTGCCAGCAGTTACCCTAGCGAGAACTCCTACGAGCAGTACTTC. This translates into CASSYPSENSYEQYF.

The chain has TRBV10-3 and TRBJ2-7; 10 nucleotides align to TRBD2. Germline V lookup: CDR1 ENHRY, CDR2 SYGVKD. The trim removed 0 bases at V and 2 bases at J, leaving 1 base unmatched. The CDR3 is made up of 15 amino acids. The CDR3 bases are TGTGCCATCAGTGAGTCTCTAGCGGGAGCCTACGAGCAGTACTTC. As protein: CAISESLAGAYEQYF.

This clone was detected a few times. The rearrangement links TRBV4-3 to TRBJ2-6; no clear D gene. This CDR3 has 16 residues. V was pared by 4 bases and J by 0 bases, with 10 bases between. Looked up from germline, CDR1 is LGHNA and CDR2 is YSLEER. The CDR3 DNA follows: TGCGCCAGCAGCCCCAGGTGGGTCTCTGGGGCCAACGTCCTGACTTTC. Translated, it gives CASSPRWVSGANVLTF.

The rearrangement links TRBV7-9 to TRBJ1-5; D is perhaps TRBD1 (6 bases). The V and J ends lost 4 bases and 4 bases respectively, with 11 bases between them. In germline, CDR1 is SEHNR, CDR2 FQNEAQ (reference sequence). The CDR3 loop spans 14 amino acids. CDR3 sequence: CASSYDRPNQPQHF. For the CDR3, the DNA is TGTGCCAGCAGCTACGACAGGCCGAATCAGCCCCAGCATTTT.

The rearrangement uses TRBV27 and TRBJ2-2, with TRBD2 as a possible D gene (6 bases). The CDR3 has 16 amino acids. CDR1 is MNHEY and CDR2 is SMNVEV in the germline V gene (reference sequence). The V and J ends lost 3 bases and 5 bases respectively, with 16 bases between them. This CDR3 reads CASSFLGGTPTGELFF. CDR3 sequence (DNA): TGTGCCAGCAGTTTCTTAGGCGGGACCCCGACCGGGGAGCTGTTTTTT.

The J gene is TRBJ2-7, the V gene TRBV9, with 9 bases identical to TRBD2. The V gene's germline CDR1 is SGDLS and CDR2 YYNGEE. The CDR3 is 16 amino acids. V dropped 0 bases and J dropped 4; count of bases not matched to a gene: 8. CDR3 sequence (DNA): TGTGCCAGCAGCGTAGGGGCTAGCGGGGCTGTATACGAGCAGTACTTC. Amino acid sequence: CASSVGASGAVYEQYF.

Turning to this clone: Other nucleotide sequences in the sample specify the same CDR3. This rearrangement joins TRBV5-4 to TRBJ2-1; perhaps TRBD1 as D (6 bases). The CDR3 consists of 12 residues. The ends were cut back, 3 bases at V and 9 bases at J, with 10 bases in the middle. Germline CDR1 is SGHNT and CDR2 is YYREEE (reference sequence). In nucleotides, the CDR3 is TGTGCCAGCAGCTATGGGACACTTGAGCAGTTCTTC. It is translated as CASSYGTLEQFF.